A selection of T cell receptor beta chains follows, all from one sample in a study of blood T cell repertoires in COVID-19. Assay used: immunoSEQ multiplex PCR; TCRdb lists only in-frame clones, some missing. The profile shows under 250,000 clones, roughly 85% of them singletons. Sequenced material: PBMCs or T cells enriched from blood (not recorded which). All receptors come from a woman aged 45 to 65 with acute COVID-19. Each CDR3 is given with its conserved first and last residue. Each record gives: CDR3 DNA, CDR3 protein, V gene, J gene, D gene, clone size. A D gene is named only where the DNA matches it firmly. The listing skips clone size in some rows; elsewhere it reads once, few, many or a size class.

TGTGCCAGTAGTATAGAGGGGACAGGCCGTTACGGCTACACCTTC	CASSIEGTGRYGYTF	TRBV19	TRBJ1-2	TRBD1	once
TGTGCCAGCAGCTTAGAATCAGACAGTTTGCCCTACAATGAGCAGTTCTTC	CASSLESDSLPYNEQFF	TRBV11-2	TRBJ2-1	.	.
TGTGCCAGCAGCTTCGGGCAGGGCAAGGGCCACAATGAGCAGTTCTTC	CASSFGQGKGHNEQFF	TRBV5-8	TRBJ2-1	.	.
TGTGCCAGCAGTCCCGACACCAGCTCTGGAAACACCATATATTTT	CASSPDTSSGNTIYF	TRBV6-2/TRBV6-3	TRBJ1-3	.	medium-sized
TGTGCCTTGGACGGAGGAGGTTACGAGCAGTACTTC	CALDGGGYEQYF	TRBV30	TRBJ2-7	.	.
TGTGCCAGCACCCCGGTAGGGGGATCCTTATATGGCTACACCTTC	CASTPVGGSLYGYTF	TRBV7-9	TRBJ1-2	.	.
TGTGCCAGCAGCCGAGGGACAGGCAACGAGCAGTACTTC	CASSRGTGNEQYF	TRBV11-3	TRBJ2-7	TRBD1	.
TGTGCCAGCAGCTTGGGTACATCCCGAAACTATGGCTACACCTTC	CASSLGTSRNYGYTF	TRBV5-4	TRBJ1-2	.	.
TGTGCCAGCAGCTTAGAAGACAGGGTCAATCTCGGCTACACCTTC	CASSLEDRVNLGYTF	TRBV11-2	TRBJ1-2	TRBD1	.
TGTGCCAGCAGTTCCAGGACACGTGGCTACACCTTC	CASSSRTRGYTF	TRBV12-3/TRBV12-4	TRBJ1-2	.	.
TGTGCCAGCAGCGAGGAACCCCGGAATGTCGCTGAAGCTTTCTTT	CASSEEPRNVAEAFF	TRBV21-1	TRBJ1-1	.	.
TGCGCCAGCACGGGTAGCGGGCTCCCGAGTGAGCAGTTCTTC	CASTGSGLPSEQFF	TRBV10-2	TRBJ2-1	TRBD2	.
TGCGCCAGCAGTACGGGACAGGGGGCGAGCACTGAAGCTTTCTTT	CASSTGQGASTEAFF	TRBV10-1	TRBJ1-1	TRBD1	.
TGTGCCAGCAGCGTAGTAGCGGGGGGTGGGAATGAGCAGTTCTTC	CASSVVAGGGNEQFF	TRBV9	TRBJ2-1	TRBD2	.
TGCGCCAGCAGCCAAGATGCGGGTGTTGGTTGGGCCCTCCACTTT	CASSQDAGVGWALHF	TRBV4-1	TRBJ1-6	.	.
TGCGCCAGCAGTTCAGGTGCAACTAATGAAAAACTGTTTTTT	CASSSGATNEKLFF	TRBV10-1	TRBJ1-4	.	.
TGTGCCAGCAGCGTAGGGGGACAGGGAGTCTATGGCTACACCTTC	CASSVGGQGVYGYTF	TRBV9	TRBJ1-2	TRBD1	.
TGTGCCAGCGGCCGGGACAGGGAGTATGGCTACACCTTC	CASGRDREYGYTF	TRBV6-5	TRBJ1-2	TRBD1	.
TGTGCCAGCAGCTTACGGGGAATCTATAATTCACCCCTCCACTTT	CASSLRGIYNSPLHF	TRBV13	TRBJ1-6	.	.
TGTGCCAGTAGTATGACGGGGGTTACCACCGGGGAGCTGTTTTTT	CASSMTGVTTGELFF	TRBV19	TRBJ2-2	.	.
TGTGCCAGCAGCCAAGTTCCGGGTTCGAACACTGAAGCTTTCTTT	CASSQVPGSNTEAFF	TRBV3-1/TRBV3-2	TRBJ1-1	.	once
TGTGCCATCAGTGAGTCGACAGGGACATATGGCTACACCTTC	CAISESTGTYGYTF	TRBV10-3	TRBJ1-2	TRBD1	once
TGTGCCAGCAGCTTGGGGACAGCCGTTGAAGCTTTCTTT	CASSLGTAVEAFF	TRBV5-4	TRBJ1-1	.	.